This T cell receptor (beta chain) originates from a study of cytomegalovirus exposure and HLA in healthy donors. Regarding the study as a whole: The CMV antigen specificity of a few CMV-associated chains was confirmed through in vitro analysis. Most TCR beta V segments were productive about 90% or about 30% of the time in an earlier analysis. Later analysis indicated greater clonal expansion among HLA-associated TCR beta chains than among equally common other chains.

CDR3 length: 15 residues. Germline loops: CDR1 SNHLY, CDR2 FYNNEI. The J segment lost 2 bases and the V segment lost 5 bases, leaving 6 bases of the junction unmatched. PCR involved 60 Vbeta and 13 Jbeta primers. The assay was immunoSEQ multiplex PCR, and TCRdb's table has in-frame clones only and misses some. Seen here are 250,000 to 350,000 clones, roughly 85% observed once, and the top ten hold about 4%. Worth noting for this clone: The target antigen is unknown.

This chain uses TRBV2 with TRBJ2-7; TRBD1 matches at 10 bases. The source of this sequence is a man aged 40-50 years in good health and CMV-seropositive. The specimen was PBMCs. The CDR3 here is CASSPGQGGTYEQYF. The DNA for the CDR3 is TGTGCCAGCAGTCCCGGACAGGGGGGGACCTACGAGCAGTACTTC. Using reference TRBV2 and TRBJ2-7 for the parts outside the CDR3, the full variable domain is EPEVTQTPSHQVTQMGQEVILRCVPISNHLYFYWYRQILGQKVEFLVSFYNNEISEKSEIFDDQFSVERPDGSNFTLKIRSTKLEDSAMYFCASSPGQGGTYEQYFGPGTRLTVT.